The subject of this entry is one T cell receptor (beta chain). The data originate from a study of blood T cell repertoires in COVID-19. There are 11 residues in the CDR3. The V and J ends lost 8 bases and 10 bases respectively, with 14 bases between them. Original data processing: By means of reference gene primer amplification, nucleated cell counts were estimated. Only in-frame clones appear in the TCRdb table, and some are missing; sequencing was by immunoSEQ multiplex PCR. The V and J calls and the clone size are those of that table, but D and trimming were determined from the DNA. The repertoire includes around 130,000 clones, roughly 80% of them detected once, and roughly 17% sits in the top ten.

The rearrangement joins TRBV12-3 or TRBV12-4 to TRBJ1-2; D unclear. Material: peripheral blood. This receptor was identified in a woman between 45 and 65 years old with acute or convalescent COVID-19. CDR3 DNA sequence: TGTGCCAGCCAATTTCCGAGGGCCTACACCTTC. As protein: CASQFPRAYTF.